A selection of T cell receptor beta chains follows, all from one sample in a study of cytomegalovirus exposure and HLA in healthy donors. Assay: immunoSEQ multiplex PCR; the TCRdb copy retains only in-frame clones and omits some. The table lists about 150,000 clones, around nine tenths of them singletons. Material: PBMCs. These receptor sequences come from a man between 18 and 35 years old in good health and CMV-seropositive. Each CDR3 is given with its conserved first and last residue. A D gene is named only where the DNA matches it firmly. A row's size may be missing; if present it is once, few, many or a size class.

D gene,clone size,J gene,V gene,CDR3 DNA,CDR3 protein
TRBD2,-,TRBJ2-1,TRBV6-5,TGTGCCAGCAGTTACTCGGCGGGGGGCAATGAGCAGTTCTTC,CASSYSAGGNEQFF
TRBD2,-,TRBJ2-1,TRBV5-5,TGTGCCAGCAGCCAGGTCACTAGCGAAACCTACAATGAGCAGTTCTTC,CASSQVTSETYNEQFF
TRBD2,-,TRBJ2-7,TRBV11-1,TGTGCCAGCTCCCGGACTAGCGGGGGACCCTACGAGCAGTACTTC,CASSRTSGGPYEQYF
-,-,TRBJ1-1,TRBV19,TGTGCCAGTAACAAACAGAGAAACACTGAAGCTTTCTTT,CASNKQRNTEAFF
-,-,TRBJ1-3,TRBV5-1,TGCGCCAGCAGCTTGGGTGGGAGTAGCTCTGGAAACACCATATATTTT,CASSLGGSSSGNTIYF
-,-,TRBJ2-5,TRBV5-1,TGCGCCAGCAGCGCGAGGCGGGAGACCCAGTACTTC,CASSARRETQYF
-,-,TRBJ1-1,TRBV30,TGTGCCTGGAGTGTAGGAGGGTCCGGTATCTCCGCTTTCTTT,CAWSVGGSGISAFF
-,few,TRBJ2-7,TRBV14,TGTGCCAGCAGCCAAAAGAGGCAGGGTACTATAGGCTACGAGCAGTACTTC,CASSQKRQGTIGYEQYF
TRBD2,-,TRBJ2-7,TRBV4-3,TGCGCCAGCAGCCAGTTATTAGGGGGGAGGGAAAAACTAGCGGGGGCGCAGTACTTC,CASSQLLGGREKLAGAQYF
TRBD2,-,TRBJ2-3,TRBV4-1,TGCGCCAGCAGCCAAGGCGGGGGTACGCAGTATTTT,CASSQGGGTQYF
-,-,TRBJ2-3,TRBV6-5,TGTGCCAGCAGTAGCGAGAAAACCGTGTTCGGTACGCAGTATTTT,CASSSEKTVFGTQYF
TRBD1,-,TRBJ2-7,TRBV5-8,TGTGCCAGCAGCTTCCGGGACAGGCCATACGAGCAGTACTTC,CASSFRDRPYEQYF
TRBD2,-,TRBJ2-1,TRBV2,TGTGCCAGCAAGGGACTAGCGGGGGGTCAGGTGCAGTTCTTC,CASKGLAGGQVQFF
TRBD1,-,TRBJ2-1,TRBV6-5,TGTGCCAGCAGATATCAGGGGGCCGTGGGGAATGAGCAGTTCTTC,CASRYQGAVGNEQFF
-,-,TRBJ1-6,TRBV7-2,TGTGCCAGCAGCCCGGGATTCACCCTCCACTTT,CASSPGFTLHF
TRBD1,-,TRBJ1-6,TRBV6-6,TGTGCCAGCAGGACAGGGGGGACTCGCCTCAATTCACCCCTCCACTTT,CASRTGGTRLNSPLHF
TRBD2,-,TRBJ2-1,TRBV29-1,TGCAGCGGGGGACTAGCGGGAGCGAATGAGCAGTTCTTC,CSGGLAGANEQFF
-,-,TRBJ1-2,TRBV14,TGTGCCAGCAGCCATTTCTGGTATTTGAGGGGCTACACCTTC,CASSHFWYLRGYTF
-,-,TRBJ1-2,TRBV19,TGTGCCACCCAAGCGGACGGACGATACTATGGCTACACCTTC,CATQADGRYYGYTF
-,many,TRBJ1-1,TRBV10-1,TGCGCCAGCCCTGAGGACAGAGGTGAAGCTTTCTTT,CASPEDRGEAFF
TRBD1,-,TRBJ2-2,TRBV4-3,TGCGCCAGCAGCCTGGACAGGGGGAACACCGGGGAGCTGTTTTTT,CASSLDRGNTGELFF
-,-,TRBJ1-2,TRBV4-1,TGCGCCAGCAGCCAAAGGGGTGGCTACACCTTC,CASSQRGGYTF